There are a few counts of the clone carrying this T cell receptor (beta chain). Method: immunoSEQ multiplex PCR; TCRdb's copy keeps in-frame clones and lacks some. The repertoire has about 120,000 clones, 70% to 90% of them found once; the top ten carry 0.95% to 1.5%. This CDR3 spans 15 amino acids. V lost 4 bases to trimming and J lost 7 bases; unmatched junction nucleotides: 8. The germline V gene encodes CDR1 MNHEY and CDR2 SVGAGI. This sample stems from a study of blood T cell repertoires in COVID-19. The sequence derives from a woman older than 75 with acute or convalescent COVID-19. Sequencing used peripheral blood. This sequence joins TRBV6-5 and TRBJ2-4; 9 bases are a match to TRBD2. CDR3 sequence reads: CASSSTGTSRNIQYF. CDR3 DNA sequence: TGTGCCAGCAGTTCCACCGGGACTAGCAGGAACATTCAGTACTTC.